Given below is one T cell receptor (beta chain) in context. The sample comes from a study of blood T cell repertoires in COVID-19. About the research overall: The United States, Italy and Spain supplied acute and convalescent COVID-19 samples.

Assay used: immunoSEQ multiplex PCR; TCRdb lists only in-frame clones, some missing. The table lists 95,000 to 150,000 clones, about 79% of them singletons. The V end was cut by 7 bases, the J end by 1 base, with 14 bases between. The length of the CDR3 is 15 residues. Per germline, CDR1 MNHEY and CDR2 SVGAGI. The TCR was taken from a woman in her 70s with acute or convalescent COVID-19. Sequenced: peripheral blood. V and J are TRBV6-5 and TRBJ1-5, with a possible D match to TRBD1 (5 bases). DNA of the CDR3: TGTGCCAGCATCCTTGAAGGGGCGAGCAATCAGCCCCAGCATTTT. Residues: CASILEGASNQPQHF.